The T cell receptor (beta chain) described here comes from a study of blood T cells in healthy people across ages. V lost 7 bases, J lost 4 bases, and 13 bases stayed unmatched. Germline V gene sequence: CDR1 DFQATT, CDR2 SNEGSKA (reference sequence). The CDR3 spans 15 residues. The second PCR ran roughly 6 to 11 cycles with a sample-barcoded 5' primer and J-beta primers. TCRdb passed the 5' RACE reads through MiXCR, listing each CDR3 protein once. The sample holds about a million distinct CDR3 sequences, about 53% seen once. General observations from the study: There was a strong correlation between TCR beta diversity and naive T cell percentage.

In regard to this clonotype: The antigen is undetermined.

This TCR derives from a woman aged 55-69 years in good health. Specimen: blood. The chain employs TRBV20-1 and TRBJ2-1, with 7 bases that match TRBD2. CDR3: CSVPNVLAAYNEQFF. CDR3 DNA sequence: TGCAGTGTCCCAAACGTTCTAGCGGCTTACAATGAGCAGTTCTTC.